This record looks at one T cell receptor beta chain sequence and its context. Its antigen remains unidentified. The data were taken from a study of cytotoxic CD8 clonotypes in ibrutinib-treated CLL. Study details: Included were 11 to 12 relapsed/refractory and roughly 15 treatment-naive patients, of whom approximately 17 were IGHV unmutated. Results showed some 25 partial and 2 complete responses; following median about 62 months, roughly 15 remained remitted, about 12 advanced.

The germline V gene has CDR1 SGHAT and CDR2 FQNNGV. CDR3 length equals 13 residues. The J segment lost 7 bases and the V segment lost 6 bases, leaving 5 bases of the junction unmatched. Repertoires were generated with immunoSEQ multiplex PCR, while TCRdb's copy carries only in-frame clones and drops some. In the table there are approximately 330,000 clones, about 80% of which are singletons. Study results and caveats: Private clonotypes, not public ones, expanded at ibrutinib response. Baseline levels of clonality went above those of age-matched healthy donors and moved with circulating CD8+ T-cell counts.

V usage is TRBV11-2 and J usage is TRBJ1-5, with 8 bases aligning to TRBD1. The receptor comes from a human donor with chronic lymphocytic leukemia. The specimen comprised PBMCs, sampled before ibrutinib treatment. CDR3 residues: CASSLDRAQPQHF. The CDR3 DNA reads as TGTGCCAGCAGTCTGGACAGGGCCCAGCCCCAGCATTTT.